Listed below are T cell receptor beta chains from one sample, sequenced in a study of OX40 agonist ivuxolimab in advanced cancers. TCRdb's table, derived via immunoSEQ multiplex PCR, lists solely in-frame clones and lacks some. The sample records tens of thousands of clones, around 87% being singletons. The sample consisted of CD4+ or CD8+ T cells sorted from blood, taken in a trial of the OX40 agonist ivuxolimab. Receptors were obtained from an adult with an advanced solid tumor such as melanoma, head and neck, liver or kidney cancer. The CDR3 runs from the conserved cysteine through the conserved F or W. The order of the fields is D gene, clone size, V gene, J gene, CDR3 protein, CDR3 DNA. The D gene is left open where the match is weak. Only part of the rows carry a size: once, few, many, or a class if the clone is expanded.

>NA|NA|TRBV18|TRBJ1-4
CASSPGLGGEKLFF
TGTGCCAGCTCACCGGGACTTGGCGGTGAAAAACTGTTTTTT
>TRBD2|NA|TRBV7-8|TRBJ2-1
CASSPLGGGEQFF
TGTGCCAGCAGCCCCCTGGGCGGGGGTGAGCAGTTCTTC
>NA|NA|TRBV5-1|TRBJ2-7
CASSSDTSYEQYF
TGCGCCAGCAGCTCGGACACAAGCTACGAGCAGTACTTC
>TRBD1|NA|TRBV28|TRBJ1-1
CAAGQLNTEAFF
TGTGCCGCGGGACAGTTGAACACTGAAGCTTTCTTT
>TRBD2|NA|TRBV29-1|TRBJ2-3
CSVRLAGGDTDTQYF
TGCAGCGTTAGACTAGCGGGAGGGGACACAGATACGCAGTATTTT
>NA|NA|TRBV19|TRBJ1-1
CASSSPTTGMNTEAFF
TGTGCCAGTAGTTCCCCCACGACAGGTATGAACACTGAAGCTTTCTTT
>TRBD1|few|TRBV19|TRBJ1-4
CASSIQRTGEKLFF
TGTGCCAGTAGTATCCAACGGACAGGAGAAAAACTGTTTTTT
>TRBD1|few|TRBV6-5|TRBJ1-5
CASSPDRVSNQPQHF
TGTGCCAGCAGCCCTGACAGGGTAAGCAATCAGCCCCAGCATTTT
>NA|NA|TRBV4-1|TRBJ1-4
CASSSPRQATNEKLFF
TGCGCCAGCAGCTCCCCCCGGCAGGCAACTAATGAAAAACTGTTTTTT
>TRBD2|NA|TRBV18|TRBJ2-5
CASSPGLQETQYF
TGTGCCAGCTCGCCGGGACTACAAGAGACCCAGTACTTC
>TRBD2|NA|TRBV4-1|TRBJ2-3
CASRLTSGKSTDTQYF
TGCGCCAGCAGACTTACTAGCGGGAAAAGCACAGATACGCAGTATTTT
>TRBD2|NA|TRBV9|TRBJ2-3
CASSGSGRADTQYF
TGTGCCAGCAGCGGTAGCGGGAGGGCGGATACGCAGTATTTT
>TRBD2|NA|TRBV5-1|TRBJ2-1
CASSLDTSGRTSSYNEQFF
TGCGCCAGCAGCTTGGACACTAGCGGGAGAACAAGCTCCTACAATGAGCAGTTCTTC
>TRBD1|NA|TRBV29-1|TRBJ1-1
CSVEGQGSPEAFF
TGCAGCGTTGAGGGACAGGGAAGCCCTGAAGCTTTCTTT
>NA|NA|TRBV2|TRBJ1-4
CASRASSTTSTNEKLFF
TGTGCCAGCAGGGCCTCCTCCACCACCTCAACTAATGAAAAACTGTTTTTT
>NA|NA|TRBV4-3|TRBJ1-4
CASSQETEGAEKLFF
TGCGCCAGCAGCCAAGAAACAGAAGGGGCAGAAAAACTGTTTTTT
>TRBD1|NA|TRBV6-5|TRBJ1-5
CASSTRGPNQPQHF
TGTGCCAGCAGCACCAGGGGGCCAAATCAGCCCCAGCATTTT
>NA|NA|TRBV13|TRBJ2-3
CASSVRSLSDTQYF
TGTGCCAGCAGCGTCCGGAGTTTATCAGATACGCAGTATTTT
>NA|NA|TRBV7-2|TRBJ1-6
CASSSVDSPLHF
TGTGCCAGCAGCTCGGTGGATTCACCCCTCCACTTT
>TRBD2|NA|TRBV29-1|TRBJ2-1
CSVTSGYNEQFF
TGCAGCGTTACTAGCGGTTACAATGAGCAGTTCTTC